Listed here are 2 T cell receptor beta chains from one sample, sequenced in a study of T cells in Graves' hyperthyroidism and ophthalmopathy. Amplification of TCR beta CDR3 regions used RNA as the template. First-round RT-PCR of the TCR CDR3 relied on the HTBI primer set. TCRdb used MiXCR to reprocess the multiplex PCR reads, holding one entry per CDR3 protein. The sample has a few hundred thousand distinct CDR3 sequences; 46% are singletons. The sequencing input was peripheral blood or thyroid tissue (not recorded which). The source of these receptors is an adult woman with Graves' disease, either hyperthyroidism or ophthalmopathy (not recorded which).

The V gene is TRBV25-1, the J gene TRBJ1-1; D gene ambiguous. The CDR3 contains 15 residues. Trimming took 1 base from V and 2 from J, leaving 11 bases between them. CDR1 is MGHDK and CDR2 is SYGVNS in the germline V gene. The DNA for the CDR3 is TGTGCCAGCAGTGAATCAGGCGGCTCCAACACTGAAGCTTTCTTT. Translation gives CASSESGGSNTEAFF.

The chain carries TRBV7-9 and TRBJ1-1, with TRBD1 identical over 9 bases. CDR3 length equals 14 residues. The V gene end was trimmed by 5 bases and the J gene end by 4 bases; junction bases not matched to a gene: 5. Germline V gene data show CDR1 as SEHNR and CDR2 as FQNEAQ (reference sequence). For the CDR3, the DNA is TGTGCCAGCAGCCATGGGACAGGGATCACTGAAGCTTTCTTT. Translated, it gives CASSHGTGITEAFF.